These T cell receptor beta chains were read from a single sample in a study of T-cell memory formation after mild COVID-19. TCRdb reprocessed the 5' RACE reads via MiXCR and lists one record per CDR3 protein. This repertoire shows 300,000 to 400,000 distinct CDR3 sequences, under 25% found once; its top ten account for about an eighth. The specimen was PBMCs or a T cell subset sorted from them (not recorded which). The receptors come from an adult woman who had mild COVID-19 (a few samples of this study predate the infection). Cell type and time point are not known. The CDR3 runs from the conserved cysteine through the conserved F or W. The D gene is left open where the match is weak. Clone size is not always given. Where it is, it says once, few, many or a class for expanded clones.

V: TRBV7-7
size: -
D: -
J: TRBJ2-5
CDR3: CASSPIGGPSGETQYF
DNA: TGTGCCAGCAGCCCCATCGGGGGGCCGAGCGGCGAGACCCAGTACTTC

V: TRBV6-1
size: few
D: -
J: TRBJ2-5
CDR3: CASRKRPRGAETQYF
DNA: TGTGCCAGCAGGAAAAGACCGAGAGGTGCGGAGACCCAGTACTTC

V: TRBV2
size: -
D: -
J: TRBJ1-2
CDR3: CASSETTIYGYTF
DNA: TGTGCCAGCAGTGAGACTACAATCTATGGCTACACCTTC

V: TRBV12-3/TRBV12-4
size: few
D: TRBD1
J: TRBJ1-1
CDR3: CASSGDRDTEAFF
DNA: TGTGCCAGCAGTGGCGACAGGGACACTGAAGCTTTCTTT

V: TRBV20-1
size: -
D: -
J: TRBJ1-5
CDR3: CSASSGAGSNQPQHF
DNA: TGCAGTGCTAGTTCAGGGGCTGGTAGCAATCAGCCCCAGCATTTT

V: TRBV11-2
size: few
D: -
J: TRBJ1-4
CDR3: CASSPTDANEKLFF
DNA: TGTGCCAGCAGTCCGACAGATGCGAATGAAAAACTGTTTTTT

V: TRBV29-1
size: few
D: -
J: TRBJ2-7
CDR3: CSVEEKRGSEQYF
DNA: TGCAGCGTTGAAGAAAAACGGGGCAGCGAGCAGTACTTC

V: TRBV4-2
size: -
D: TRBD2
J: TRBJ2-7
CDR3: CASSRERGSSYEQYF
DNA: TGTGCCAGCAGCCGGGAGCGGGGTAGCTCCTACGAGCAGTACTTC

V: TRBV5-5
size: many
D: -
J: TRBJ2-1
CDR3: CASSLVVGPQYEQFF
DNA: TGTGCCAGCAGCTTGGTCGTGGGCCCCCAGTATGAGCAGTTCTTC

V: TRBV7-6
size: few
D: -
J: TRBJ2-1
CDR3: CASSLGQGRPYNEQFF
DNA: TGTGCCAGCAGCTTAGGCCAGGGGAGACCCTACAATGAGCAGTTCTTC

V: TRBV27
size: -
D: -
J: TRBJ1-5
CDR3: CASSPGARQPQHF
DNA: TGTGCCAGCAGCCCTGGGGCTCGGCAGCCCCAGCATTTT

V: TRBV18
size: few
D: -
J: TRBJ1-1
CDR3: CASSPPLGGNTEAFF
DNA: TGTGCCAGCTCACCACCGTTAGGGGGGAACACTGAAGCTTTCTTT

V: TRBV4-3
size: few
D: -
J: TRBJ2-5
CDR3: CASSQDMAAAQETQYF
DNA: TGCGCCAGCAGCCAAGATATGGCGGCAGCACAAGAGACCCAGTACTTC

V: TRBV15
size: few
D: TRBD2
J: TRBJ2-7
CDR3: CATSRHTPSGLADEQYF
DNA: TGTGCCACCAGCAGACACACCCCCTCGGGACTAGCGGACGAGCAGTACTTC

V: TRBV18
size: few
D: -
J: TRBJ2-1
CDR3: CASSPLGTQDNEQFF
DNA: TGTGCCAGCTCACCACTTGGGACGCAGGACAATGAGCAGTTCTTC

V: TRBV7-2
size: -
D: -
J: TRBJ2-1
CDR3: CASSLDQGSYNEQFF
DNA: TGTGCCAGCAGCTTAGATCAAGGCTCCTACAATGAGCAGTTCTTC

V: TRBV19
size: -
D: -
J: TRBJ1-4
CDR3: CASSSAGADNEKLFF
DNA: TGTGCCAGTAGTTCCGCGGGGGCTGATAATGAAAAACTGTTTTTT

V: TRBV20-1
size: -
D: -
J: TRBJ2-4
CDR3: CSARDQGWGNIQYF
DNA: TGCAGTGCTAGAGATCAGGGTTGGGGAAACATTCAGTACTTC

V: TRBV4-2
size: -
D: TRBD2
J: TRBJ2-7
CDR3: CASSPREEAYEQYF
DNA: TGTGCCAGCAGCCCGCGGGAGGAAGCCTACGAGCAGTACTTC

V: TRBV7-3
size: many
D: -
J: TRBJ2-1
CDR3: CASSLSGSYNEQFF
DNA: TGTGCCAGCAGCTTATCGGGCTCCTACAATGAGCAGTTCTTC

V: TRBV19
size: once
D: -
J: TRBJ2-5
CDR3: CASSVYIGTQETQYF
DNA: TGTGCCAGTAGTGTCTACATCGGGACACAAGAGACCCAGTACTTC

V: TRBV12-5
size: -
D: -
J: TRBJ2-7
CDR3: CASGLVVGYEQYF
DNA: TGTGCTAGTGGTTTGGTAGTAGGTTACGAGCAGTACTTC

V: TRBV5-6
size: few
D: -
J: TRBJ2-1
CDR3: CASSYTGRLTNEQFF
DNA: TGTGCCAGCAGCTATACCGGTCGGTTGACCAATGAGCAGTTCTTC

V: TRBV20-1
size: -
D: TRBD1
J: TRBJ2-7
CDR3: CSARDQGDEQYF
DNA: TGCAGTGCTAGAGATCAGGGGGACGAGCAGTACTTC

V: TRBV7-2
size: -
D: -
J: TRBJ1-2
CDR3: CASSLSDGYTF
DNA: TGTGCCAGCAGCTTGTCCGATGGCTACACCTTC

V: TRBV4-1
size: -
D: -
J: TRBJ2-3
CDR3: CASSQDFRRGRTDTQYF
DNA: TGCGCCAGCAGCCAAGATTTTCGTAGGGGTCGCACAGATACGCAGTATTTT

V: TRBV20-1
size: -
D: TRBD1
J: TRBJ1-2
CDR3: CSARVGQGEGYTF
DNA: TGCAGTGCTAGAGTTGGACAGGGAGAGGGCTACACCTTC

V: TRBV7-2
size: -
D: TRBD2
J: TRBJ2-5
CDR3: CASSLVATLLAGQETQYF
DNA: TGTGCCAGCAGCTTAGTAGCTACCTTACTAGCGGGCCAAGAGACCCAGTACTTC

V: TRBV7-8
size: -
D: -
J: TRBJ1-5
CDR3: CASSLLGNSNQPQHF
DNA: TGTGCCAGCAGCTTATTGGGAAATAGCAATCAGCCCCAGCATTTT

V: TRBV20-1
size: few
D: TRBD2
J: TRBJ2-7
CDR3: CSARGPGTSGTYEQYF
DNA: TGCAGTGCTAGAGGCCCCGGGACTAGCGGAACCTACGAGCAGTACTTC

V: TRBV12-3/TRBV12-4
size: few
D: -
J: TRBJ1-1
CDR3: CASSRAGYESTEAFF
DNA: TGTGCCAGCAGCCGTGCAGGGTACGAGAGCACTGAAGCTTTCTTT

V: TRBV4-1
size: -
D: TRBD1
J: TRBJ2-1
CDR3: CASSQGQGTRNEQFF
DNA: TGCGCCAGCAGCCAGGGACAGGGAACTCGAAATGAGCAGTTCTTC

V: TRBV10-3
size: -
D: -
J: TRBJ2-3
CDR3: CAISLGPGDTQYF
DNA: TGTGCCATCAGTCTGGGGCCTGGAGATACGCAGTATTTT

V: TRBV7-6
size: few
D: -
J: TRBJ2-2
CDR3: CASTTPQKRELFF
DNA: TGTGCCAGCACCACCCCACAGAAACGGGAGCTGTTTTTT

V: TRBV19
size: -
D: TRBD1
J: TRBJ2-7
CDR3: CASSTGQGSTYEQYF
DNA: TGTGCCAGTAGTACCGGACAGGGCAGTACCTACGAGCAGTACTTC

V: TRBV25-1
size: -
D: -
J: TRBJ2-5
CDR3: CASSEYKEQGETQYF
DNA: TGTGCCAGCAGTGAATACAAGGAGCAGGGCGAGACCCAGTACTTC

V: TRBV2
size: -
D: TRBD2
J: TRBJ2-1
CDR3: CASSDVTSGSNEQFF
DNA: TGTGCCAGCAGTGATGTGACTAGCGGCTCCAATGAGCAGTTCTTC

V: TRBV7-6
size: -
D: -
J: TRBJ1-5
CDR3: CASSLNRGNQPQHF
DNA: TGTGCCAGCAGCCTCAATCGGGGCAATCAGCCCCAGCATTTT

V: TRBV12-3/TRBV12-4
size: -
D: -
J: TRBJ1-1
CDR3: CAIIKGAPNTEAFF
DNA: TGTGCCATCATTAAAGGAGCGCCGAACACTGAAGCTTTCTTT

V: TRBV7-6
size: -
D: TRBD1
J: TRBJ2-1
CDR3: CASSVPGQGVNEQFF
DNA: TGTGCCAGCAGCGTACCGGGACAGGGGGTTAATGAGCAGTTCTTC

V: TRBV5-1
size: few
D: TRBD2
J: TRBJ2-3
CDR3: CASSGGVQDTQYF
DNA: TGCGCCAGCAGCGGGGGGGTTCAAGATACGCAGTATTTT